The sequence of this T cell receptor (beta chain) was determined in a study of blood T cell repertoires in COVID-19. Across the study: The United States, Italy and Spain were the sources of the acute and convalescent COVID-19 samples. The cDNA or gDNA used as material had been derived from T cells, B-cell-depleted T cells, or PBMCs.

Generated by immunoSEQ multiplex PCR, the TCRdb table keeps only in-frame clones and is missing some. The sample records about 130,000 clones, roughly 89% being singletons. V lost 6 bases to trimming and J lost 1 base, with 9 bases between them. This CDR3 spans 13 amino acids. From germline, CDR1 is MNHEY and CDR2 SMNVEV (reference sequence). Sequenced input: peripheral blood. V and J are TRBV27 and TRBJ2-5; D gene ambiguous. This receptor was taken from a man aged 50 to 59 with active or convalescent COVID-19. CDR3 region: CASRLTGQETQYF. CDR3 nucleotides: TGTGCCAGCAGGTTGACGGGCCAAGAGACCCAGTACTTC.